The 15 T cell receptor beta chains below come from one sample, sequenced in a study of shared clonotypes between healthy human individuals. Method: immunoSEQ multiplex PCR; TCRdb's copy keeps in-frame clones and lacks some. The table lists about 1 million clones, around 76% of them singletons. The sequencing input was memory CD4+ T cells sorted from blood. Subset indicated: CD45RA-negative fraction. The source of these receptors is a man younger than 35 in good health.

This clone turned up a few times. The chain links TRBV19 to TRBJ2-1; TRBD2 matches 7 bases. The germline V gene encodes CDR1 LNHDA and CDR2 SQIVND (reference sequence). This CDR3 is 15 amino acids long. V was clipped by 10 bases and J by 5 bases; unmatched bases: 14. CDR3 in DNA: TGTGCCACTTCAGCTGGGGCTAGCGGAAACAATGAGCAGTTCTTC. Translated: CATSAGASGNNEQFF.

This sequence joins TRBV5-5 and TRBJ2-5; D is uncertain. Germline V CDR1 and CDR2: SGHKS, YYEKEE (reference sequence). The CDR3 is 14 residues long. V dropped 7 bases and J dropped 1 base, with 14 bases sitting between them. The CDR3 DNA reads TGTGCCAGCCATATTCCTTACATCCAAGAGACCCAGTACTTC. The encoded protein is CASHIPYIQETQYF.

This chain links TRBV27 with TRBJ1-2; D may be TRBD1 (5 bases). The CDR3 has 14 amino acids. Trimming took 4 bases from V and 8 from J, leaving 17 bases between them. Germline CDR1 and CDR2: MNHEY and SMNVEV (reference sequence). DNA for the CDR3: TGTGCCAGCAGTTCAACCGGGGCCGGGCGAGGCTACACCTTC. This sequence encodes CASSSTGAGRGYTF.

The genes are TRBV9 and TRBJ2-5; the match to TRBD2 covers 11 bases. V shed 0 bases, J shed 1 base, and the junction held 5 bases outside the gene matches. The V gene's germline CDR1 is SGDLS and CDR2 YYNGEE. The CDR3 spans 17 residues. DNA of the CDR3: TGTGCCAGCAGCGTAGGGGGGACTAGCGGAGGCCAAGAGACCCAGTACTTC. Encoded protein: CASSVGGTSGGQETQYF.

The chain joins TRBV18 to TRBJ1-6; a possible D gene is TRBD1 (6 bases). CDR1 is KGHSH, CDR2 LQKENI, per germline. V gave up 5 bases and J gave up 6 bases, with 14 bases separating them. The CDR3 is made up of 15 amino acids. The CDR3 sequence is CASSLGQMPNSPLHF. In nucleotides, the CDR3 is TGTGCCAGCTCATTAGGACAGATGCCTAATTCACCCCTCCACTTT. The full variable domain, completed using reference TRBV18 and TRBJ1-6, is NAGVMQNPRHLVRRRGQEARLRCSPMKGHSHVYWYRQLPEEGLKFMVYLQKENIIDESGMPKERFSAEFPKEGPSILRIQQVVRGDSAAYFCASSLGQMPNSPLHFGNGTRLTVT.

For this clone: This same CDR3 is encoded by further DNA sequences in the sample. This chain joins TRBV5-4 and TRBJ2-6; D is unclear. Trimming removed 0 bases at V and 2 bases at J, with 6 bases between. This CDR3 region has 15 residues. Germline V gene lookup returns CDR1 SGHNT and CDR2 YYREEE (reference sequence). CDR3: CASSLEGPGANVLTF. CDR3 DNA sequence: TGTGCCAGCAGCTTGGAAGGGCCTGGGGCCAACGTCCTGACTTTC.

A remark on this clone: A clone one base away is much larger, so this may be a read error. The CDR3 DNA reads as TGTGCCAGCAGCTTACAGGGGTTGAACACTGAAGCTTTCTTT. Translating it yields CASSLQGLNTEAFF. The chain employs TRBV7-9 and TRBJ1-1; possibly TRBD1 for D (6 bases). This CDR3 has 14 amino acids. Germline V gene sequence: CDR1 SEHNR, CDR2 FQNEAQ (reference sequence). With 2 bases removed from V and 0 bases from J, the gap between germline ends came to 7 bases.

This clone was counted only a few times. The chain is built from TRBV5-4 and TRBJ1-1; 10 bases match TRBD1. Germline CDR1 reads SGHNT; CDR2 reads YYREEE (reference sequence). The CDR3 consists of 13 residues. The V and J ends lost 7 bases and 1 base, in that order; junction bases with no gene match: 1. The CDR3 here is CASWDRGNTEAFF. In DNA, the CDR3 is TGTGCCAGCTGGGACAGGGGGAACACTGAAGCTTTCTTT.

The chain recombines TRBV19 with TRBJ1-1; no clear D. Germline loops: CDR1 LNHDA, CDR2 SQIVND (reference sequence). The CDR3 length is 16 residues. Between the trimmed V and J ends, which lost 3 bases and 0 bases, there was a span of 14 bases. CDR3 nucleotide sequence: TGTGCCAGTAGTATTCGGACGGGAGTTTTGAACACTGAAGCTTTCTTT. Amino acids: CASSIRTGVLNTEAFF.

The chain joins TRBV5-1 to TRBJ2-2, with 7 positions matching TRBD2. The trim removed 0 bases at V and 4 bases at J, leaving 6 bases unmatched. The CDR3 runs 16 residues. Germline-derived CDR1 and CDR2 are SGHRS and YFSETQ. The CDR3 sequence is CASSLDPGGVTGELFF. In DNA form, the CDR3 reads TGCGCCAGCAGCTTGGATCCGGGGGGTGTCACCGGGGAGCTGTTTTTT. Combining the CDR3 with reference TRBV5-1 and TRBJ2-2 gives the whole variable domain KAGVTQTPRYLIKTRGQQVTLSCSPISGHRSVSWYQQTPGQGLQFLFEYFSETQRNKGNFPGRFSGRQFSNSRSEMNVSTLELGDSALYLCASSLDPGGVTGELFFGEGSRLTVL.

This clone was seen only once. The rearrangement uses TRBV10-2 and TRBJ2-2, with 10 bases that match TRBD1. The J segment lost 3 bases and the V segment lost 9 bases, leaving 7 bases of the junction unmatched. Germline V gives CDR1 WSHSY, CDR2 SAAADI. The CDR3 covers 15 residues. CDR3 DNA sequence: TGCGCCAGTCGTCGACAGGGGGCGGACACCGGGGAGCTGTTTTTT. Its translation is CASRRQGADTGELFF.

The chain links TRBV5-5 to TRBJ1-6, with TRBD1 as a possible D gene (6 bases). The germline V gene encodes CDR1 SGHKS and CDR2 YYEKEE (reference sequence). Trimming cost V 4 bases and J 4 bases, with 18 bases left between them. This CDR3 spans 17 amino acids. CDR3 nucleotides: TGTGCCAGCAGCGCCGACAGGCTGCTGTCTTATAATTCACCCCTCCACTTT. Translated: CASSADRLLSYNSPLHF. Complete variable domain (other parts from reference TRBV5-5 and TRBJ1-6): DAGVTQSPTHLIKTRGQQVTLRCSPISGHKSVSWYQQVLGQGPQFIFQYYEKEERGRGNFPDRFSARQFPNYSSELNVNALLLGDSALYLCASSADRLLSYNSPLHFGNGTRLTVT.

The chain uses TRBV28 and TRBJ1-1; the D is unclear. Germline CDR1 MDHEN, CDR2 SYDVKM. The CDR3 is made up of 11 amino acids. V gave up 6 bases and J gave up 6 bases, with 8 bases separating them. This chain's CDR3 is CASSPRAEAFF. The CDR3 region has the DNA TGTGCCAGCAGCCCTCGGGCTGAAGCTTTCTTT.

The V call is TRBV4-3, the J call TRBJ2-2; 10 positions agree with TRBD2. This CDR3 is 19 amino acids long. Germline CDR1 is LGHNA and CDR2 is YSLEER. V was clipped by 4 bases and J by 0 bases; unmatched bases: 11. CDR3: CASSPRTSGKTANTGELFF. The CDR3 DNA follows: TGCGCCAGCAGCCCCCGAACTAGCGGGAAAACAGCGAACACCGGGGAGCTGTTTTTT.

V is TRBV4-2 and J is TRBJ2-2, with 9 nucleotides matching TRBD2. Germline CDR1 and CDR2: LGHNA and YNFKEQ. The CDR3 is made up of 15 amino acids. V trimming: 4 bases; J trimming: 6 bases; junction bases outside the gene matches: 6. CDR3: CASSPEQRGAGELFF. DNA of the CDR3: TGTGCCAGCAGCCCCGAACAGCGGGGGGCCGGGGAGCTGTTTTTT.